This passage covers 18 T cell receptor beta chains from one sample sequenced in a study of T cells in Graves' hyperthyroidism and ophthalmopathy. Amplification targeted TCR beta CDR3 regions from RNA transcripts. In the first-round RT-PCR of the TCR CDR3, the HTBI primer set was used. TCRdb reprocessed the multiplex PCR reads with MiXCR, giving one entry per CDR3 protein. The table lists around 280,000 distinct CDR3 sequences, around 15% of them singletons. Sample: blood. The source is a woman aged 40-49 years with Graves' hyperthyroidism.

Written as DNA, the CDR3 is TGTGCCAGCAGTGACCCGGGACAGGGGGGATATGGCTACACCTTC. It encodes CASSDPGQGGYGYTF. The chain combines TRBV2 with TRBJ1-2; 11 bases fit TRBD1. V lost 3 bases to trimming and J lost 5 bases; unmatched junction nucleotides: 5. The V gene's germline CDR1 is SNHLY and CDR2 FYNNEI. This CDR3 is 15 amino acids long.

CDR3 in amino acids: CASSPGTANGYTF. The CDR3 bases are TGTGCCAGCTCACCAGGAACAGCGAATGGCTACACCTTC. This chain joins TRBV18 and TRBJ1-2; D not resolved. This CDR3 spans 13 amino acids. V shed 2 bases and J shed 6 bases, with 10 bases lying between them. The germline gives CDR1 KGHSH, CDR2 LQKENI.

About this clonotype itself: The DNA is left out, because the CDR3 cannot be placed on it with certainty; the CDR3 is given as TCRdb lists it. This chain joins TRBV11-2 and TRBJ2-2; the table's D call, TRBD2, was not checked against the DNA. The CDR3 has 15 residues if both end residues are counted. Germline loops: CDR1 SGHAT, CDR2 FQNNGV. CDR3 sequence: CAGTSSGRTPGSCFF.

This clonotype was seen many times. Here the CDR3 DNA reads TGTGCCAGCAGCACTCGGCCCATACGGGAGCAGTTCTTC. Its protein product is CASSTRPIREQFF. V usage is TRBV11-3 and J usage is TRBJ2-1, with unresolved D. CDR3 length: 13 amino acids. Per germline, CDR1 SGHNT and CDR2 YENEEA. With 5 bases removed from V and 10 bases from J, the gap between germline ends came to 15 bases.

This clonotype has a count of ten or more. The rearrangement joins TRBV10-3 to TRBJ2-6, with a possible D match to TRBD2 (5 bases). Trimming shortened V by 6 bases and J by 3 bases, and 12 bases separated the two germline ends. The CDR3 covers 15 residues. Germline V gene sequence: CDR1 ENHRY, CDR2 SYGVKD. CDR3 nucleotide sequence: TGTGCCATCAGCCTGGGAGCGTATGGGGCCAACGTCCTGACTTTC. As protein: CAISLGAYGANVLTF.

The sample holds many counts of this clonotype. V and J are TRBV7-9 and TRBJ1-1; D is unresolved. This CDR3 contains 13 residues. Germline values: CDR1 SEHNR, CDR2 FQNEAQ (reference sequence). V lost 5 bases and J 5 bases, leaving 12 bases between the germline ends. The CDR3 protein is CASSTQGWTEAFF. The DNA for the CDR3 is TGTGCCAGCAGCACGCAAGGGTGGACTGAAGCTTTCTTT.

This clonotype was counted between two and nine times. The gene calls are TRBV7-9 and TRBJ2-4; 8 bases are shared with TRBD1. This CDR3 is 16 amino acids long. Germline CDR1 is SEHNR and CDR2 is FQNEAQ (reference sequence). J was trimmed by 9 bases and V by 5 bases; bases with no gene match: 15. As DNA, the CDR3 is TGTGCCAGCAGCGCCCGAGGAGGCAGGGGGCTGGGCATTCAGTACTTC. It is translated as CASSARGGRGLGIQYF.

Here the CDR3 DNA reads TGCGCCAGCAGCTTGGCATCCAACCAAGAGACCCAGTACTTC. As protein: CASSLASNQETQYF. This chain connects TRBV5-1 to TRBJ2-5; D is uncertain. The CDR3 is made up of 14 amino acids. V dropped 0 bases and J dropped 0 bases, with 6 bases sitting between them. Germline-derived CDR1 and CDR2 are SGHRS and YFSETQ. The entire variable domain, with the rest obtained from reference TRBV5-1 and TRBJ2-5, is as follows: KAGVTQTPRYLIKTRGQQVTLSCSPISGHRSVSWYQQTPGQGLQFLFEYFSETQRNKGNFPGRFSGRQFSNSRSEMNVSTLELGDSALYLCASSLASNQETQYFGPGTRLLVL.

This chain uses TRBV28 with TRBJ1-2; no firm D call. The germline V gene encodes CDR1 MDHEN and CDR2 SYDVKM. The CDR3 covers 12 residues. V was trimmed by 4 bases and J by 9 bases, leaving 12 bases between them. The CDR3: CASSSPQVRYTF. CDR3 bases: TGTGCCAGCAGTTCCCCGCAAGTCCGCTACACCTTC.

This chain uses TRBV5-8 with TRBJ2-1, with a weak D call TRBD2 (6 bases). The CDR3 runs 15 residues. Germline CDR1 is SGHTS and CDR2 is YDEGEE. V dropped 5 bases and J dropped 7 bases, with 19 bases sitting between them. The DNA for the CDR3 is TGTGCCAGCAGTCACGTCTCCCCGGGAGCGAATGAGCAGTTCTTC. This translates into CASSHVSPGANEQFF.

This clonotype was seen repeatedly, ten times or more. This chain uses TRBV7-2 with TRBJ2-5; D unresolved. The CDR3 totals 13 residues. V shed 5 bases and J shed 4 bases, with 11 bases lying between them. CDR1 is SGHTA, CDR2 FQGNSA, per germline. CDR3: CASSKSTAETQYF. In DNA form, the CDR3 reads TGTGCCAGCAGCAAAAGTACCGCAGAGACCCAGTACTTC. The full variable domain, rest sourced from reference TRBV7-2 and TRBJ2-5, is GAGVSQSPSNKVTEKGKDVELRCDPISGHTALYWYRQSLGQGLEFLIYFQGNSAPDKSGLPSDRFSAERTGGSVSTLTIQRTQQEDSAVYLCASSKSTAETQYFGPGTRLLVL.

This clonotype was recorded at least ten times. V gene TRBV18 combines with J gene TRBJ2-7, with D tentatively TRBD1 (6 bases). With 5 bases removed from V and 1 base from J, the gap between germline ends came to 12 bases. Germline CDR1 is KGHSH and CDR2 is LQKENI. This CDR3 region has 14 residues. In DNA, the CDR3 is TGTGCCAGCTCAATTGGGACACCATCCTACGAGCAGTACTTC. Residues: CASSIGTPSYEQYF.

This clonotype was seen many times. This chain joins TRBV5-1 and TRBJ2-3; D possibly corresponds to TRBD2 (6 bases). Trimming took off 0 bases at V and 8 bases at J, with 16 bases between the two ends. This CDR3 region has 15 residues. Germline CDR1 and CDR2: SGHRS and YFSETQ. The CDR3 bases are TGCGCCAGCAGCTTGGAGGACGGGAGATCCAGTACGCAGTATTTT. Protein: CASSLEDGRSSTQYF.

This clonotype was seen ten or more times. The chain combines TRBV27 with TRBJ1-1; perhaps TRBD1 as D (6 bases). The CDR3 contains 14 residues. The V end was cut by 6 bases, the J end by 5 bases, with 16 bases between. The germline CDR1 and CDR2 sequences are MNHEY and SMNVEV (reference sequence). CDR3 bases: TGTGCCAGCAGACCAACAGGGAAGGTGACTGAAGCTTTCTTT. Translated, it gives CASRPTGKVTEAFF.

Note on this clonotype: No conserved phenylalanine or tryptophan is present at the end of the CDR3, so a read error is the likely explanation. The DNA is omitted, as the CDR3 cannot be located on it reliably, and the CDR3 follows TCRdb's listing. The rearrangement links TRBV6-1 to TRBJ1-5. The CDR3 has 15 amino acids, counting both end residues. Germline V gene lookup returns CDR1 MNHNS and CDR2 SASEGT. This CDR3 is CASSLQSLSNQPEHL.

This clonotype was seen at least ten times. The chain couples TRBV7-2 to TRBJ1-1, with D hard to call. Germline CDR1 and CDR2: SGHTA and FQGNSA. CDR3 size: 13 residues. The germline V and J ends were trimmed by 3 bases and 1 base, with 6 bases remaining between them. Written as DNA, the CDR3 is TGTGCCAGCAGCTTTACGGGGAACACTGAAGCTTTCTTT. It specifies CASSFTGNTEAFF.

This clonotype was observed many times. The gene calls are TRBV6-2 or TRBV6-3 and TRBJ2-7; D not resolved. Germline assignment: CDR1 MNHEY and CDR2 SVGEGT. This CDR3 has 14 amino acids. V was trimmed by 6 bases and J by 0 bases, leaving 12 bases between them. In DNA form, the CDR3 reads TGTGCCAGCAGGCGCCTCCGGCTCTCCTACGAGCAGTACTTC. Its translation is CASRRLRLSYEQYF.

This clonotype was picked up many times. The chain carries TRBV15 and TRBJ2-1; no firm D call. CDR1 and CDR2 from the germline V gene are LNHNV and YYDKDF (reference sequence). The CDR3 extends over 13 amino acids. Trimming removed 0 bases at V and 8 bases at J, with 8 bases between. The DNA of the CDR3 is TGTGCCACCAGCAGAGATCTTAATGATGAGCAGTTCTTC. As protein: CATSRDLNDEQFF.